These 15 T cell receptor beta chains were sequenced from one sample in a study of blood T cell repertoires in COVID-19. The assay was immunoSEQ multiplex PCR, and TCRdb's table has in-frame clones only and misses some. The sample comprises more than 400,000 clones, 87% of which are singletons, and 0.65% to 0.9% rests with the top ten. Specimen: PBMCs or T cells enriched from blood (not recorded which). These receptors all stem from a woman between 18 and 30 years old who had recovered from COVID-19.

The V gene is TRBV4-1, the J gene TRBJ1-5; no firm D call. V was trimmed by 0 bases and J by 8 bases, leaving 11 bases between them. In germline, CDR1 is MGHRA, CDR2 YSYEKL. This CDR3 has 14 amino acids. CDR3 in amino acids: CASSQETQKKPQHF. CDR3 nucleotide sequence: TGCGCCAGCAGCCAAGAGACACAGAAAAAGCCCCAGCATTTT.

This clone came up once. This rearrangement joins TRBV7-9 to TRBJ1-1; 9 bases line up with TRBD1. J lost 3 bases, V lost 1 base, and 0 bases had no gene match. There are 14 residues in the CDR3. The germline V gene has CDR1 SEHNR and CDR2 FQNEAQ (reference sequence). The CDR3: CASSLGTGDTEAFF. In DNA form, the CDR3 reads TGTGCCAGCAGCTTAGGGACAGGGGACACTGAAGCTTTCTTT. The variable domain in full, completed from reference TRBV7-9 and TRBJ1-1, reads DTGVSQNPRHKITKRGQNVTFRCDPISEHNRLYWYRQTLGQGPEFLTYFQNEAQLEKSRLLSDRFSAERPKGSFSTLEIQRTEQGDSAMYLCASSLGTGDTEAFFGQGTRLTVV.

The chain combines TRBV12-3 or TRBV12-4 with TRBJ2-7; 7 nucleotides align to TRBD1. There are 12 residues in the CDR3. Germline trimming cut 6 bases from V and 3 bases from J; bases unmatched to any gene: 2. CDR3 in DNA: TGTGCCAGCAGGCGACAGGGCTACGAGCAGTACTTC. Amino acids: CASRRQGYEQYF.

This chain connects TRBV12-3 or TRBV12-4 to TRBJ2-7; perhaps TRBD1 as D (7 bases). V lost 6 bases and J lost 7, with 13 bases in between. There are 12 residues in the CDR3. CDR3 sequence: CASSRGTVEQYF. The CDR3 DNA follows: TGTGCCAGCAGCCGGGGGACAGTAGAGCAGTACTTC.

The chain carries TRBV10-2 and TRBJ2-3; TRBD1 matches 9 bases. The CDR3 covers 14 residues. Germline assignment: CDR1 WSHSY and CDR2 SAAADI. Germline trimming cut 5 bases from V and 5 bases from J; bases unmatched to any gene: 5. In DNA form, the CDR3 reads TGCGCCAGCAGTCCACAGGGGGCGGGAGATACGCAGTATTTT. It specifies CASSPQGAGDTQYF.

This chain uses TRBV7-6 with TRBJ2-3; no clear D gene. V was pared by 1 base and J by 2 bases, with 10 bases between. Germline-derived CDR1 and CDR2 are SGHVS and FNYEAQ. The CDR3 spans 15 residues. CDR3 in amino acids: CASSLDYAHTDTQYF. The CDR3 DNA sequence: TGTGCCAGCAGCTTAGACTACGCACACACAGATACGCAGTATTTT.

The DNA for the CDR3 is TGTGCCAGCAGGGCCCGGACAGGGGAGGACTATGGCTACACCTTC. Its translation is CASRARTGEDYGYTF. The J gene is TRBJ1-2, the V gene TRBV2; the match to TRBD1 covers 9 bases. The CDR3 has 15 amino acids. V dropped 6 bases and J dropped 3; count of bases not matched to a gene: 8. CDR1 and CDR2 (germline): SNHLY, FYNNEI.

The chain has TRBV2 and TRBJ2-1, with TRBD1 matching 8 bases. The CDR3 sequence is 13 residues long. CDR1 and CDR2 from the germline V gene are SNHLY and FYNNEI. Trimming removed 6 bases from V and 4 bases from J; junction bases left unmatched: 2. The CDR3 bases are TGTGCCAGCAGAGGGACAGGATACAATGAGCAGTTCTTC. Translating gives CASRGTGYNEQFF.

In DNA form, the CDR3 reads TGTGCCAGCAGTTTTATTAGGGGAAACACCGGGGAGCTGTTTTTT. This codes for CASSFIRGNTGELFF. V and J are TRBV28 and TRBJ2-2, with D possibly being TRBD1 (5 bases). V lost 3 bases and J 2 bases, leaving 10 bases between the germline ends. There are 15 residues in the CDR3. In germline, CDR1 is MDHEN, CDR2 SYDVKM.

In regard to this clone: This specimen includes other DNA sequences encoding the same CDR3. The chain has TRBV5-1 and TRBJ2-3; no firm D call. There are 13 residues in the CDR3. Between the trimmed V and J ends, which lost 0 bases and 2 bases, there was a span of 4 bases. Germline V gene data show CDR1 as SGHRS and CDR2 as YFSETQ. CDR3 sequence (DNA): TGCGCCAGCAGCTTGGGGGCCACAGATACGCAGTATTTT. Translation gives CASSLGATDTQYF.

V is TRBV30 and J is TRBJ2-7; unclear D gene. The CDR3 length is 11 residues. Trimming removed 3 bases from V and 3 bases from J, with 6 bases in between. Germline loops: CDR1 GTSNPN, CDR2 SVGIG (reference sequence). CDR3 DNA sequence: TGTGCCTGGAGCATCCACTACGAGCAGTACTTC. Translation gives CAWSIHYEQYF.

The chain carries TRBV9 and TRBJ2-2; possibly TRBD1 for D (6 bases). This CDR3 has 16 residues. The germline V gene has CDR1 SGDLS and CDR2 YYNGEE. Trimming left V 3 bases short and J 3 bases short, with 15 bases between. The CDR3 coding sequence is TGTGCCAGCAGCGCTAGGTCACAGGGCGACACCGGGGAGCTGTTTTTT. Protein sequence: CASSARSQGDTGELFF.

The chain combines TRBV6-5 with TRBJ2-1, with TRBD1 matching over 9 bases. Germline trimming cut 2 bases from V and 6 bases from J; bases unmatched to any gene: 8. Germline V lookup: CDR1 MNHEY, CDR2 SVGAGI. This CDR3 region has 16 residues. The CDR3 DNA reads TGTGCCAGCAGTTACGGTGGACAGGGGATTAGCAATGAGCAGTTCTTC. Its protein product is CASSYGGQGISNEQFF.

This CDR3 is CASSARLRQGRGEKLFF. The CDR3 DNA follows: TGTGCCAGCAGCGCGCGACTAAGACAGGGAAGGGGGGAAAAACTGTTTTTT. The genes are TRBV7-3 and TRBJ1-4, with 7 bases aligning to TRBD1. Losses at the gene ends were 5 bases for V and 8 bases for J; bases not matched to a gene: 17. This CDR3 contains 17 residues. CDR1 and CDR2 (germline): SGHTA, FQGTGA.

The rearrangement uses TRBV4-1 and TRBJ1-2, with TRBD1 as a possible D gene (6 bases). The CDR3 contains 15 residues. The V and J ends lost 0 bases and 3 bases respectively, with 11 bases between them. Germline V gene lookup returns CDR1 MGHRA and CDR2 YSYEKL. The CDR3 nucleotides read TGCGCCAGCAGCCAAGAGAATCAGGGGCACTATGGCTACACCTTC. This gives the protein CASSQENQGHYGYTF.